This T cell receptor (beta chain) originates from a study of OX40 agonist ivuxolimab in advanced cancers. Across the study: An agonistic anti-OX40 (CD134) antibody, ivuxolimab, was used to treat the patients. Findings of the study overall: Partial responders at 0.1-3.0 mg/kg had among the lowest clonal expansion.

The table came from immunoSEQ multiplex PCR; TCRdb's copy has only in-frame clones and leaves some out. The sample lists around 72,000 clones, just over 85% occurring once. Points on this clone: The antigen remains unidentified.

The CDR3 spans 16 residues. Germline lookup yields CDR1 MRHNA and CDR2 SNTAGT. The chain couples TRBV6-4 to TRBJ2-5; 12 bases line up with TRBD2. The J call may be in error: the DNA end matches TRBJ2-7 better. The specimen was CD4+ or CD8+ T cells sorted from blood, collected in a trial of the OX40 agonist ivuxolimab. The receptor was isolated from an adult with an advanced solid tumor such as melanoma, head and neck, liver or kidney cancer. DNA of the CDR3: TGTGCCAGCAGTGGAGGACTAGCGGGACTTATCTACGAGCAGTACTTC. Its translation: CASSGGLAGLIYEQYF.